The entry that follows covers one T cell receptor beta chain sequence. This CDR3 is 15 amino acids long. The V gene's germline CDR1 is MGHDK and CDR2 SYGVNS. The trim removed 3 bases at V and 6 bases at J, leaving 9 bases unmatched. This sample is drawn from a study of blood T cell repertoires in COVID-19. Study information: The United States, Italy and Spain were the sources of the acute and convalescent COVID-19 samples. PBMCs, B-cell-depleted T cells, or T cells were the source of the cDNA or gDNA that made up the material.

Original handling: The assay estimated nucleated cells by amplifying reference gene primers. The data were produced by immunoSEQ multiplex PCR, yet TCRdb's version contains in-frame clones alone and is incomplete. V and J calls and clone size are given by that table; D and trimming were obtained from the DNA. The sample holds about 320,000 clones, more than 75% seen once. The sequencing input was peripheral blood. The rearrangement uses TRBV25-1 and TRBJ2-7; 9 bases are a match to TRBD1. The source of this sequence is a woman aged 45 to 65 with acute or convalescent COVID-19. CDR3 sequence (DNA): TGTGCCAGCAGTGATGCGAGACAGGGGGTAGGCGAGCAGTACTTC. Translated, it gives CASSDARQGVGEQYF.